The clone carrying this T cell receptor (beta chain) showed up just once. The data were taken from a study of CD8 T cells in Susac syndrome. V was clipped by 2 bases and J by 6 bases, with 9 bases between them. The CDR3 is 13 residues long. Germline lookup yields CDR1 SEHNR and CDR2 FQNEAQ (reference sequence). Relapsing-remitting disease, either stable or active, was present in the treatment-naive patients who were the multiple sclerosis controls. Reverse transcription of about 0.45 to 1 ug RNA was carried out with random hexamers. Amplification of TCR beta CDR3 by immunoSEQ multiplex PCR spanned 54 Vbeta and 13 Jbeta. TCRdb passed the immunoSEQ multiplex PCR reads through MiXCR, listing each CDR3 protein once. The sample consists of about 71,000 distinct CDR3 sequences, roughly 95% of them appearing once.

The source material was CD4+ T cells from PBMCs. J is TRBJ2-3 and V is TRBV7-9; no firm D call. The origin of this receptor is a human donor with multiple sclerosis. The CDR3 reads CASSLTLSDTQYF. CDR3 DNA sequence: TGTGCCAGCAGCTTAACCCTTAGCGATACGCAGTATTTT.